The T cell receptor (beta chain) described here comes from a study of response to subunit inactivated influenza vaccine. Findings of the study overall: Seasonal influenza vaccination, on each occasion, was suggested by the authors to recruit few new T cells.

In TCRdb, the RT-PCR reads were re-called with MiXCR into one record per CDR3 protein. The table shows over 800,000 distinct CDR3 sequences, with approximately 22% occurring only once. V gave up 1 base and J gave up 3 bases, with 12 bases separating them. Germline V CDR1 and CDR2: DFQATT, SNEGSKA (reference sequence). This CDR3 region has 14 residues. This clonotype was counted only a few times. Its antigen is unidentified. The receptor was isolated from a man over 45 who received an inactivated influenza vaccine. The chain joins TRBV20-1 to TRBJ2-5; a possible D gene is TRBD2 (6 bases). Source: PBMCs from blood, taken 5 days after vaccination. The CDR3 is CSARGGTRKETQYF. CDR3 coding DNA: TGCAGTGCTAGAGGCGGGACCAGAAAAGAGACCCAGTACTTC.